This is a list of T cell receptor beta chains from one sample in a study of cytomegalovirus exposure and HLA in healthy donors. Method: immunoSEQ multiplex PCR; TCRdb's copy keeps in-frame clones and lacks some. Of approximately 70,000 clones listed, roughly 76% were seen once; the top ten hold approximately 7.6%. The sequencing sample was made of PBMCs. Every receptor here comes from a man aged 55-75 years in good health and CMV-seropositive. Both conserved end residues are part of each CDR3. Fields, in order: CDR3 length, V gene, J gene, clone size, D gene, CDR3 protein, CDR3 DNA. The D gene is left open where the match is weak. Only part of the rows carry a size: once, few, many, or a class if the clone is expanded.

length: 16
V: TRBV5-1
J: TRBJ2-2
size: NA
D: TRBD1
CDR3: CASSLAGQAGTGELFF
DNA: TGCGCCAGCAGCTTGGCCGGACAGGCGGGCACCGGGGAGCTGTTTTTT

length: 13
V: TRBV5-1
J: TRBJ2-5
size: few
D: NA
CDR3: CASSGGAKETQYF
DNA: TGCGCCAGCAGCGGGGGGGCCAAAGAGACCCAGTACTTC

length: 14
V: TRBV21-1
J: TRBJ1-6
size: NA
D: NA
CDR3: CASSKRHLNSPLHF
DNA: TGTGCCAGCAGCAAGAGACATCTGAATTCACCCCTCCACTTT

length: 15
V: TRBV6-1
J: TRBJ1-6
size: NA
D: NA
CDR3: CASSEASSGPRPLHF
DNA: TGTGCCAGCAGTGAAGCCTCCTCAGGGCCCCGGCCCCTCCACTTT

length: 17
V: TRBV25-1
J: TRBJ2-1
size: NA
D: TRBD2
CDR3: CASSPPRTSGGYIEQFF
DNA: TGCGCCAGCAGTCCACCGAGGACTAGCGGGGGGTATATTGAGCAGTTCTTC

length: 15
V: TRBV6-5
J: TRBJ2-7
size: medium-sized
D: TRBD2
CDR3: CASRRTSVTPYEQYF
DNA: TGTGCCAGCAGAAGAACTAGCGTTACCCCCTACGAGCAGTACTTC

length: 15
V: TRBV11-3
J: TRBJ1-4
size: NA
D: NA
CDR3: CASSLMGGANEKLFF
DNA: TGTGCCAGCAGCTTAATGGGAGGAGCTAATGAAAAACTGTTTTTT

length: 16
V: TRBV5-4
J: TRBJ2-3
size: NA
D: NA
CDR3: CASSLPAGGSVGTQYF
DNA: TGTGCCAGCAGCTTACCAGCAGGGGGGTCGGTGGGGACGCAGTATTTT

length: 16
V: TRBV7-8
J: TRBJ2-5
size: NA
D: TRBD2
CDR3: CASSFSSGLAATRQYF
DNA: TGTGCCAGCAGCTTTAGTTCGGGACTAGCGGCTACGAGGCAGTACTTC

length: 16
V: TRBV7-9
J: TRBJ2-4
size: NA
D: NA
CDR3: CASSLVSPLGGNIQYF
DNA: TGTGCCAGCAGCTTAGTATCTCCCCTGGGGGGAAACATTCAGTACTTC

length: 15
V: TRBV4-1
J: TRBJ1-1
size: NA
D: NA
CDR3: CASSQESRWDTEAFF
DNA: TGCGCCAGCAGCCAAGAAAGCAGGTGGGACACTGAAGCTTTCTTT

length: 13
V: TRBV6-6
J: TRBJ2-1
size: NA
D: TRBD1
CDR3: CASSQGAPGEQFF
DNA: TGTGCCAGCAGTCAGGGGGCCCCGGGGGAGCAGTTCTTC

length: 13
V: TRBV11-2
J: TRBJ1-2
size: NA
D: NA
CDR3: CASSPLTVPGYTF
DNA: TGTGCCAGCAGCCCCCTGACAGTACCGGGCTACACCTTC

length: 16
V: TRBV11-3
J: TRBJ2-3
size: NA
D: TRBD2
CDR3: CASSSKERESEDTQYF
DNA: TGTGCCAGCAGCTCTAAGGAGCGGGAGTCGGAAGATACGCAGTATTTT

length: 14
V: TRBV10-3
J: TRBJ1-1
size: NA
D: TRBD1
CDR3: CAISGTVRNTEAFF
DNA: TGTGCCATCAGCGGGACAGTGAGGAACACTGAAGCTTTCTTT

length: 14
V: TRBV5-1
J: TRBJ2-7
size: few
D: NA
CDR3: CASSLVRSSYEQYF
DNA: TGCGCCAGCAGCTTAGTGAGGTCATCCTACGAGCAGTACTTC

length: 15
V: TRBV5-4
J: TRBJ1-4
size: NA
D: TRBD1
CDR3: CASSLTGGGNEKLFF
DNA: TGTGCCAGCAGCTTGACAGGGGGCGGGAATGAAAAACTGTTTTTT

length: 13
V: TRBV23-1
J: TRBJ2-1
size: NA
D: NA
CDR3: CASSLLPYNEQFF
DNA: TGCGCCAGCAGTCTTCTCCCCTACAATGAGCAGTTCTTC

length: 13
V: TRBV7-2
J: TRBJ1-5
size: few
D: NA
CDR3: CASSLGGGQPQHF
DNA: TGTGCCAGCAGCTTGGGGGGGGGCCAGCCCCAGCATTTT

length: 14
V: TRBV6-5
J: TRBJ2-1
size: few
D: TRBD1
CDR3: CASRPDRGGNEQFF
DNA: TGTGCCAGCAGGCCTGACAGGGGAGGAAATGAGCAGTTCTTC

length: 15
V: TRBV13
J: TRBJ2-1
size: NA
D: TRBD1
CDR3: CASRQGASSYNEQFF
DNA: TGTGCCAGCAGACAGGGGGCGAGCTCCTACAATGAGCAGTTCTTC

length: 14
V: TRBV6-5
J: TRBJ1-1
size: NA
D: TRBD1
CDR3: CASSRVTGRTEAFF
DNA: TGTGCCAGCAGTCGTGTGACAGGGCGCACTGAAGCTTTCTTT

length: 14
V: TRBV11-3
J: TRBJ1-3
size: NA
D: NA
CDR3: CASSLGNSGNTIYF
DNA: TGTGCCAGCAGCCTCGGGAACTCTGGAAACACCATATATTTT

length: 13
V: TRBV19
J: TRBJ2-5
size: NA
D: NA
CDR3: CASSRGRPETQYF
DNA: TGTGCCAGTAGTAGAGGGCGGCCGGAGACCCAGTACTTC

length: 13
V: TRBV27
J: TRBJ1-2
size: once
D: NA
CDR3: CASSSTAVYGYTF
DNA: TGTGCCAGCAGTTCAACAGCGGTCTATGGCTACACCTTC

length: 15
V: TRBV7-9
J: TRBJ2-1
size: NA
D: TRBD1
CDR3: CASSWGQGAIEEQFF
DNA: TGTGCCAGCAGTTGGGGACAGGGGGCGATTGAGGAGCAGTTCTTC

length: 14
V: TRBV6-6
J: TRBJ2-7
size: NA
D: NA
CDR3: CASSYSTSRHEQYF
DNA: TGTGCCAGCAGTTACTCGACTAGTCGTCACGAGCAGTACTTC